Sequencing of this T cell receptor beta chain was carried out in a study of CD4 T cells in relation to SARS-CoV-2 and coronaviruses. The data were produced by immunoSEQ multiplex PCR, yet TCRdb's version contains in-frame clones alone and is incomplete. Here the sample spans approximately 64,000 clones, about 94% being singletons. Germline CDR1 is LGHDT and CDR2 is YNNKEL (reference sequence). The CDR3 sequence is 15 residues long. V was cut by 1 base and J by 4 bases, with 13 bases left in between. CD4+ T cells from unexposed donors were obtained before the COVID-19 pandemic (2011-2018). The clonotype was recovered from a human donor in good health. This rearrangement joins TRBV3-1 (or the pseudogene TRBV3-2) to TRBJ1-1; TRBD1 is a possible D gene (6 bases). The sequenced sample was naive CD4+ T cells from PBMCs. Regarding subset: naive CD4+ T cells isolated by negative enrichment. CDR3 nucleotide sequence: TGTGCCAGCAGCCAAGGGCAGGGGCCCCCCACTGAAGCTTTCTTT. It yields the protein CASSQGQGPPTEAFF.